The rows below give T cell receptor beta chains drawn from one sample of a study of T cell repertoires and HLA-DP antigens. The antigens these receptors bind are not known. The assay was immunoSEQ multiplex PCR, and TCRdb's table has in-frame clones only and misses some. The sample carries roughly 120,000 clones, about 92% recorded once. Sequences were obtained from CD4+ T cells from PBMCs. Every receptor here comes from a woman between 18 and 29 years old in good health and CMV-seronegative. Each CDR3 is given with its conserved first and last residue. The D gene is left open where the match is weak. Clone size is not always given. Where it is, it says once, few, many or a class for expanded clones.

clone_size j_call v_call d_call cdr3_nt cdr3_aa
- TRBJ2-7 TRBV21-1 - TGTGCCAGCAGCCCCAAGTCCAGGTTCTACGAGCAGTACTTC CASSPKSRFYEQYF
- TRBJ1-2 TRBV5-1 TRBD1 TGCGCCAGCAGCTTGGTAGGGGGCGGAAGCTATGGCTACACCTTC CASSLVGGGSYGYTF
- TRBJ2-1 TRBV9 - TGTGCCAGCAACAGAGGCAGTTCCTACAATGAGCAGTTCTTC CASNRGSSYNEQFF
- TRBJ1-5 TRBV6-6 - TGTGCCAGCAGTAGACAGAGGGGGTTTCAGCCCCAGCATTTT CASSRQRGFQPQHF
- TRBJ2-5 TRBV5-4 - TGTGCCAGCAGAAACAGAAACCAAGAGACCCAGTACTTC CASRNRNQETQYF
- TRBJ1-1 TRBV2 TRBD1 TGTGCCAGCAGTCGGACAGGGGGAGCTTTCTTT CASSRTGGAFF
- TRBJ2-1 TRBV27 - TGTGCCAGCATGATGGGTAGCGGCTACAATGAGCAGTTCTTC CASMMGSGYNEQFF
- TRBJ1-1 TRBV2 - TGTGCCAGCAGTGTAGGGAGGCCCACTGAAGCTTTCTTT CASSVGRPTEAFF
- TRBJ2-5 TRBV11-2 TRBD2 TGTGCCAGCAGCTTAGATGGGCTAGCGGAAGAGACCCAGTACTTC CASSLDGLAEETQYF
- TRBJ2-2 TRBV28 - TGTGCCAGCATAGCCGGGTCCTACACCGGGGAGCTGTTTTTT CASIAGSYTGELFF
- TRBJ2-3 TRBV7-6 TRBD2 TGTGCCAGCAGCTCACTAGGACTAGGTAGCACAGATACGCAGTATTTT CASSSLGLGSTDTQYF
- TRBJ2-5 TRBV7-2 - TGTGCCAGCAGCCCACTCCGAGGCGTCGGGGAGACCCAGTACTTC CASSPLRGVGETQYF
- TRBJ2-3 TRBV4-1 - TGCGCCAGCAGCCAAGAACAAAGGGGGGATACGCAGTATTTT CASSQEQRGDTQYF
- TRBJ2-3 TRBV5-6 - TGTGCCAGCAGCCCCGGTGGAAAACTCACAGATACGCAGTATTTT CASSPGGKLTDTQYF
- TRBJ1-1 TRBV28 - TGTGCCTCCGGGGTGCCCTATAACACTGAAGCTTTCTTT CASGVPYNTEAFF
- TRBJ2-5 TRBV7-3 TRBD2 TGTGCCAGTAAGGCGGGAGCGGCTAAGAGCCAGTACTTC CASKAGAAKSQYF
- TRBJ2-1 TRBV11-1 TRBD2 TGTGCCAGCAGCTCCCACGGGGGGAATGAGCAGTTCTTC CASSSHGGNEQFF
- TRBJ2-5 TRBV5-1 TRBD2 TGCGCCAGCAGCTTGGGCGCTAGCGGGAGGGAAGAGACCCAGTACTTC CASSLGASGREETQYF
- TRBJ2-6 TRBV5-4 TRBD1 TGTGCCAGCAGCTCCGGACAGGGGGCGACTGGGGCCAACGTCCTGACTTTC CASSSGQGATGANVLTF
- TRBJ2-3 TRBV7-3 - TGTGCCAGCAGCCTCGGGGGGCCCCCAGATACGCAGTATTTT CASSLGGPPDTQYF
- TRBJ2-3 TRBV7-9 TRBD2 TGTGCCAGCAGCGTCCTAGCGGGGGTTACAGATACGCAGTATTTT CASSVLAGVTDTQYF
- TRBJ1-3 TRBV7-6 - TGTGCCAGCAGCCCGAACCAACGAAACACCATATATTTT CASSPNQRNTIYF
- TRBJ2-2 TRBV7-2 - TGTGCCAGCAGCTTATTCCAGGGGCAGAGCACCGGGGAGCTGTTTTTC CASSLFQGQSTGELFF
- TRBJ2-3 TRBV5-6 - - CASSFGPGSRYF
once TRBJ1-3 TRBV6-4 TRBD1 TGTGCCAGCAGCACGGGACAGTACTCTGGAAACACCATATATTTT CASSTGQYSGNTIYF
- TRBJ1-5 TRBV6-1 - TGTGCCAGCATTCGGGATAGCAATCAGCCCCAGCATTTT CASIRDSNQPQHF
- TRBJ1-2 TRBV6-5 TRBD1 TGTGCCAGCAGTTACCTAACAGGGGTTGGATATGGCTACACCTTC CASSYLTGVGYGYTF
once TRBJ1-6 TRBV7-2 TRBD1 TGTGCCAGCAGCTTCTTTTGGCAGGGGGCTTCGGGGTCACCCCTCCACTTT CASSFFWQGASGSPLHF
- TRBJ1-4 TRBV7-9 - TGTGCCAGCAGCTTGGGGCAGGAGGAAAAACTGTTTTTT CASSLGQEEKLFF
- TRBJ2-5 TRBV5-5 TRBD1 TGTGCCAGCGACCCCCAACAGGGGCTTGGAGGGACCCAGTACTTC CASDPQQGLGGTQYF
- TRBJ2-3 TRBV9 - TGTGCCAGCAGCGTAAATGATGGAGGGAGCACAGATACGCAGTATTTT CASSVNDGGSTDTQYF
- TRBJ1-2 TRBV5-1 - TGCGCCAGCAGCAGGGAGGACGGCCTCGGCGGCTACACCTTC CASSREDGLGGYTF
- TRBJ1-2 TRBV2 TRBD1 TGTGCCAGCAGTCTATCCCTCTACTTGACAGGGATCTATGGCTACACCTTC CASSLSLYLTGIYGYTF
- TRBJ2-3 TRBV25-1 - TGTGCCAGCAGCCGAGGTACAGATACGCAGTATTTT CASSRGTDTQYF
- TRBJ2-7 TRBV6-5 - TGTGCCAGCAGGCCTTCCGAGAACCCCTACGAGCAGTACTTC CASRPSENPYEQYF
- TRBJ1-2 TRBV6-5 TRBD1 TGTGCCAGCAGAGACAGGGCATATTCCGGCTACACCTTC CASRDRAYSGYTF
- TRBJ2-5 TRBV10-3 TRBD2 TGTGCCATCAGTGGTAGCGGGAGGGGCGAGACCCAGTACTTC CAISGSGRGETQYF
- TRBJ1-2 TRBV7-2 - TGTGCCAGCAGCTTAGCCCCAGAGAACTATGGCTACACCTTC CASSLAPENYGYTF
- TRBJ1-1 TRBV4-1 - TGCGCCAGCAGTAACAAGTACCGCAGGGAACTGAACACTGAAGCTTTCTTT CASSNKYRRELNTEAFF
- TRBJ2-3 TRBV28 - TGTGCCAGCAGCCGGGACCCGGTACTGGATACGCAGTATTTT CASSRDPVLDTQYF
- TRBJ2-1 TRBV7-2 - TGTGCCAGCAGCCGTAAGGTCGGACAGACCTACAATGAGCAGTTCTTC CASSRKVGQTYNEQFF
- TRBJ2-3 TRBV28 - TGTGCCAGCAGTCCCACCGGCGGCCCTTCGAACACAGGGAACACAGATACGCAGTATTTT CASSPTGGPSNTGNTDTQYF
- TRBJ2-3 TRBV29-1 - TGCAGCGTGGGGGTCGCAGGGGCAGATACGCAGTATTTT CSVGVAGADTQYF
- TRBJ1-1 TRBV2 - TGTGCCAGCAGTGAAGCGACAGTGAACACTGAAGCTTTCTTT CASSEATVNTEAFF
- TRBJ2-1 TRBV18 TRBD2 TGTGCCAGCTCACCACCTAGCGGGAGGGCCTACAATGAGCAGTTCTTC CASSPPSGRAYNEQFF
- TRBJ1-1 TRBV5-1 TRBD1 TGCGCCAGCAGCTTCCGGGACAGGGCCCCTGAAGCTTTCTTT CASSFRDRAPEAFF
- TRBJ2-3 TRBV5-1 TRBD1 TGCGCCAGCAGCCCGGGGGACAGGGGCACAGATACGCAGTATTTT CASSPGDRGTDTQYF
- TRBJ2-3 TRBV7-3 - TGTGCCAGCAGCTTACGGGCAGGGGTTGCAGATACGCAGTATTTT CASSLRAGVADTQYF
- TRBJ2-7 TRBV21-1 - TGTGCCAGCAGCTGGGACAGGTTCTACGAGCAGTACTTC CASSWDRFYEQYF
- TRBJ1-5 TRBV19 - TGTGCCAGTACCTCAAGGTGGCAGGGTAATCAGCCCCAGCATTTT CASTSRWQGNQPQHF
- TRBJ1-2 TRBV28 - TGTGCCAGCAGTTTAGGCAGAATCGGCTACACCTTC CASSLGRIGYTF
- TRBJ2-5 TRBV5-6 TRBD1 TGTGCCAGCAGCTACGCGGACAGGGGGCGCGAAGAGACCCAGTACTTC CASSYADRGREETQYF
- TRBJ1-5 TRBV19 - TGTGCCAGTAGTATAATGGTAGTCGGGGGGTTGCAGCCCCAGCATTTT CASSIMVVGGLQPQHF
- TRBJ2-1 TRBV6-6 TRBD2 TGTGCCAGCAGACTTGGGACTAGGGGAGTCGATGAGCAGTTCTTC CASRLGTRGVDEQFF
few TRBJ1-1 TRBV23-1 TRBD1 TGCGCCAGCAGTCAAATGACAGGGAAAGCTTTCTTT CASSQMTGKAFF
- TRBJ1-5 TRBV5-4 TRBD1 TGTGCCAGCAGCTTGGACAGGGGAGTTCAGCCCCAGCATTTT CASSLDRGVQPQHF